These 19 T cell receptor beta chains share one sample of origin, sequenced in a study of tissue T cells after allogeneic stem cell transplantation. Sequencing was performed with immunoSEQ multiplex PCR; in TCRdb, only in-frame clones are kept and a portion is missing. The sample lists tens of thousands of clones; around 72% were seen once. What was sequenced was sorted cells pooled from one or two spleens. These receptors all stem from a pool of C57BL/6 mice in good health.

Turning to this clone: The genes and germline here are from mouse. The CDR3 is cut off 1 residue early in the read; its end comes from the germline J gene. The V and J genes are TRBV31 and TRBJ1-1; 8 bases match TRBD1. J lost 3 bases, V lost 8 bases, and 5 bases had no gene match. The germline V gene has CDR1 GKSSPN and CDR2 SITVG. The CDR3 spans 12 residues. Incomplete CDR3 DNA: TGTGCCGTGACAGGGGAGGACACAGAAGTCTTC. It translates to CAVTGEDTEVF. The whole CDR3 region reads CAVTGEDTEVFF.

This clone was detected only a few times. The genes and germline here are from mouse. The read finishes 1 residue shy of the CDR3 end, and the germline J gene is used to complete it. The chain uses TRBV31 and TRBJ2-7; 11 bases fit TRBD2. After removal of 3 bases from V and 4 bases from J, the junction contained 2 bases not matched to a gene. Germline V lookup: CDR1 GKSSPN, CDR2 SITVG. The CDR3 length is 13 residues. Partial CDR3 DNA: TGTGCCTGGAGGACTGGGGGGGGTTATGAACAGTAC. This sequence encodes CAWRTGGGYEQY. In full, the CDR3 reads CAWRTGGGYEQYF.

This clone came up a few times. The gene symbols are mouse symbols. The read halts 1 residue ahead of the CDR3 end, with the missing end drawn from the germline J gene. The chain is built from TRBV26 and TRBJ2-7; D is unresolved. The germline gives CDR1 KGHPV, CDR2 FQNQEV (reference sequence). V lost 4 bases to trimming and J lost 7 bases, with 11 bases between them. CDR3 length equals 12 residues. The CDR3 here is CASSPRGGEQYF. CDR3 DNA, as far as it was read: TGTGCCAGCAGTCCCCGGGGAGGAGAACAGTAC.

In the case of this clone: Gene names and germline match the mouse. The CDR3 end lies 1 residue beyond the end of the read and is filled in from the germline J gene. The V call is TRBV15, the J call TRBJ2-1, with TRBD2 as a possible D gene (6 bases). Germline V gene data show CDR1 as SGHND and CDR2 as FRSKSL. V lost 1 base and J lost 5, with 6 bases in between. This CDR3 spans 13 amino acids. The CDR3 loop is CASSLGGDAEQFF. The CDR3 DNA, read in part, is TGTGCCAGCAGTTTAGGGGGGGATGCTGAGCAGTTC.

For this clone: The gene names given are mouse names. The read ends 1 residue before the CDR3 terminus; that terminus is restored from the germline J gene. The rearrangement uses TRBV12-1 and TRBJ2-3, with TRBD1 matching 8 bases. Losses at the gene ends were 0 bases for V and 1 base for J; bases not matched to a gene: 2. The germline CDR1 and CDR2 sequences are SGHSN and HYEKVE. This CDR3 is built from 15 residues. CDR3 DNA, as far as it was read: TGTGCCAGCTCTCTCTTGACAGGGGGTGCAGAAACGCTGTAT. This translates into CASSLLTGGAETLY. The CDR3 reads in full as CASSLLTGGAETLYF.

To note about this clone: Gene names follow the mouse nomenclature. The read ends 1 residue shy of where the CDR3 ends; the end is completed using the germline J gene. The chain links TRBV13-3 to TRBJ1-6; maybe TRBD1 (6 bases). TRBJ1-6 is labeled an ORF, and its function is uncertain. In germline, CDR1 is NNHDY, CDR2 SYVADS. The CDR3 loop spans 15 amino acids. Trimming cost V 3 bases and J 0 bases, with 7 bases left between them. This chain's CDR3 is CASSGQDSYNSPLYF. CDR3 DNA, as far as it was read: TGTGCCAGCAGTGGACAGGATTCCTATAATTCGCCCCTCTAC.

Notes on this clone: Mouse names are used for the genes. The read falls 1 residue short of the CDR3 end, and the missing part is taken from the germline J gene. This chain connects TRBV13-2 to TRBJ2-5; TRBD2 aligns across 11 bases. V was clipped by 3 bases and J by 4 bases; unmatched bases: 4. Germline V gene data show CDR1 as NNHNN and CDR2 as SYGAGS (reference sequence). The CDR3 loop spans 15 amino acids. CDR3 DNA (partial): TGTGCCAGCGGTGCCCGACTGGGGGGGGAAGACACCCAGTAC. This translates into CASGARLGGEDTQY. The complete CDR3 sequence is CASGARLGGEDTQYF.

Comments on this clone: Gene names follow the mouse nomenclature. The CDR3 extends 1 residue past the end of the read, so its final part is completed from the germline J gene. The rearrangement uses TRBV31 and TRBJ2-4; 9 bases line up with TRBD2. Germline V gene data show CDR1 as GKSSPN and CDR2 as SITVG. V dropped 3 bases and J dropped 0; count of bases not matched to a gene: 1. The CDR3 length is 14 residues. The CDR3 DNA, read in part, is TGTGCCTGGAGGGACTGGGGAAGTCAAAACACCTTGTAC. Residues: CAWRDWGSQNTLY. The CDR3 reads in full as CAWRDWGSQNTLYF.

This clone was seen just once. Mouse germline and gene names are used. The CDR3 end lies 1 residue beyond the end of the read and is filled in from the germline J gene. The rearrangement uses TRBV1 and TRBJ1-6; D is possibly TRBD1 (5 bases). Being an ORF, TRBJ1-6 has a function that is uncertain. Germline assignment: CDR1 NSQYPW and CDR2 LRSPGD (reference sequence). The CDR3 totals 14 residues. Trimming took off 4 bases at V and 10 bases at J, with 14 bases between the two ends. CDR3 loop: CTCSEGRARSPLYF. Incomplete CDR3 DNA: TGCACCTGCAGTGAGGGACGGGCCCGGTCGCCCCTCTAC.

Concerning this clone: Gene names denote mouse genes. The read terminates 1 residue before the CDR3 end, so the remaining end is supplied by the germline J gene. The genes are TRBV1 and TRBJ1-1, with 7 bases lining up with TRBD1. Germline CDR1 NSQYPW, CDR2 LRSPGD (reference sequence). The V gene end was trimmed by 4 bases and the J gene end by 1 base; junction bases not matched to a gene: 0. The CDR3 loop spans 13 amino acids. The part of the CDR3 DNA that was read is TGCACCTGCAGTGAGGGGGCGAACACAGAAGTCTTC. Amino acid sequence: CTCSEGANTEVF. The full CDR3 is CTCSEGANTEVFF.

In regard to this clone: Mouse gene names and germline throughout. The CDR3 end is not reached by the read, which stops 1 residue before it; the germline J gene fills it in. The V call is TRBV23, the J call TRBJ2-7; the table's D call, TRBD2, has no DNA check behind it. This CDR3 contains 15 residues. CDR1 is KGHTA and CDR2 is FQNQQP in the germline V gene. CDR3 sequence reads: CSSSRDWGDSYEQYF. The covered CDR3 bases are TGCTCCAGCAGTCGGGACTGGGGGGACTCCTATGAACAGTAC.

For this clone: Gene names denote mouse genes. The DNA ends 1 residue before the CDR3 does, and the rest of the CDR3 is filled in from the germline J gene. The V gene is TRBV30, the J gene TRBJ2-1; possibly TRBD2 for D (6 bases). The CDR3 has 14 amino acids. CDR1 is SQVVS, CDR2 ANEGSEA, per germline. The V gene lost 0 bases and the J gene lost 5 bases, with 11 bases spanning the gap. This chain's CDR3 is CSSRDLGWDAEQFF. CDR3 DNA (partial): TGTAGTTCTAGAGATCTGGGGTGGGATGCTGAGCAGTTC.

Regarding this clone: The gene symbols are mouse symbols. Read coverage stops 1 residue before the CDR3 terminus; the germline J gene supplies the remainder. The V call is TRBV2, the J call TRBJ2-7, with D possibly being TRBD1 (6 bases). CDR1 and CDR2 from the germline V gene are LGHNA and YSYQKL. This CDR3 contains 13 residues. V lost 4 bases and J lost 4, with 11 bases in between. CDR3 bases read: TGTGCCAGCAGCCGCCTGGACAGTTATGAACAGTAC. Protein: CASSRLDSYEQY. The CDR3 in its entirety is CASSRLDSYEQYF.

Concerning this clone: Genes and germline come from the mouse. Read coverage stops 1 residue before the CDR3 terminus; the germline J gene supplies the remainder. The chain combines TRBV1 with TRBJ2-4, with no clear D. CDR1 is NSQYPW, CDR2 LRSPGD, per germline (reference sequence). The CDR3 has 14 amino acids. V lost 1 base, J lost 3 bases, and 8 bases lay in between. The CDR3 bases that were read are TGCACCTGCAGTGCAGGGGTTGGACAAAACACCTTGTAC. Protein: CTCSAGVGQNTLY. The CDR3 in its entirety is CTCSAGVGQNTLYF.

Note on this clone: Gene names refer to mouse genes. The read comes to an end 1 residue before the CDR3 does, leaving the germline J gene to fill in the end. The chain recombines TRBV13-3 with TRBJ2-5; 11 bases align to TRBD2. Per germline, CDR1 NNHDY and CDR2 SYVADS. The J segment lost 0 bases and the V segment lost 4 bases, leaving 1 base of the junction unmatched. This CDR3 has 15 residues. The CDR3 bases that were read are TGTGCCAGCAGTTGGGACTGGGGGAACCAAGACACCCAGTAC. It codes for CASSWDWGNQDTQY. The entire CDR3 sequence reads CASSWDWGNQDTQYF.

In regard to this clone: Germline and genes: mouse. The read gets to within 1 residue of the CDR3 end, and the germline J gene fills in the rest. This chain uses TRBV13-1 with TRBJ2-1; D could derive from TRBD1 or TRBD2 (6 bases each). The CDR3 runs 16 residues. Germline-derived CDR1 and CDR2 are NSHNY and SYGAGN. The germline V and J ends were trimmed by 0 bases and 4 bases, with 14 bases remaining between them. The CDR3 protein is CASSDATGGGYAEQFF. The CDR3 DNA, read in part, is TGTGCCAGCAGTGATGCAACCGGGGGCGGGTATGCTGAGCAGTTC.

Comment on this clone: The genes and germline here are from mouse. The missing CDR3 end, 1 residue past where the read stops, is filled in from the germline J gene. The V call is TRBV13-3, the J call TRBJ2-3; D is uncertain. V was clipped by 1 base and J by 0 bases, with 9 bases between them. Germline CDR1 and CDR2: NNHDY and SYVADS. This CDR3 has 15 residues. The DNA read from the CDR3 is TGTGCCAGCAGTGATCGAGGGCTTAGTGCAGAAACGCTGTAT. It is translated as CASSDRGLSAETLY. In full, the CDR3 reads CASSDRGLSAETLYF.

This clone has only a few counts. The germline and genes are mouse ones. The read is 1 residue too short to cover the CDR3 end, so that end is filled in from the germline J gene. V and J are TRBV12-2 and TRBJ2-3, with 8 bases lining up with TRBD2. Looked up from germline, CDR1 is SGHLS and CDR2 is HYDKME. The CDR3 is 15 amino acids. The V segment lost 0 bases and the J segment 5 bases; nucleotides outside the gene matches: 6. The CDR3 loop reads CASSLEMGGLETLYF. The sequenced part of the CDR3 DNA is TGTGCCAGCTCTCTCGAGATGGGGGGGTTAGAAACGCTGTAT.

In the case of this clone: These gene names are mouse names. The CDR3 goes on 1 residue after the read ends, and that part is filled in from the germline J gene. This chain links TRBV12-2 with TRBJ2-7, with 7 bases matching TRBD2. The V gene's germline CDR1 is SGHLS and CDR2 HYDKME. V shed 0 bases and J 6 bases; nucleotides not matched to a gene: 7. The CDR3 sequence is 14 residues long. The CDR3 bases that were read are TGTGCCAGCTCTCTCGGAGACTGGGCCCTTGAACAGTAC. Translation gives CASSLGDWALEQY. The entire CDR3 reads CASSLGDWALEQYF.